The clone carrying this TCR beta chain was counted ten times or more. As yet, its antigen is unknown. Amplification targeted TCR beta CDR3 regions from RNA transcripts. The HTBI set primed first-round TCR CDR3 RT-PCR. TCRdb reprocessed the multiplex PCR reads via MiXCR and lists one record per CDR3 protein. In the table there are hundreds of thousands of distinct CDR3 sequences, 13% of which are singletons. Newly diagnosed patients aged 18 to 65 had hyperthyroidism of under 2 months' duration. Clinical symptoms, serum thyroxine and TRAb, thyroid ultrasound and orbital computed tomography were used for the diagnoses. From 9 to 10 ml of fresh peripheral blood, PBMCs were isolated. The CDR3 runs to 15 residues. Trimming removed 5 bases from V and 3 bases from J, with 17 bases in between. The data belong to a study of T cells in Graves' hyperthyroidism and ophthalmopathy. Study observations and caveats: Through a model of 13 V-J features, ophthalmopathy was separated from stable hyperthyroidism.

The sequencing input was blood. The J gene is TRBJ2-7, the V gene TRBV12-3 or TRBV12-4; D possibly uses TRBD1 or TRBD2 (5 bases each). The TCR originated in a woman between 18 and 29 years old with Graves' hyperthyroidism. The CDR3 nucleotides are TGTGCCAGCAGTCCCCCATTGAGGGGAAACTACGAGCAGTACTTC. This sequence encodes CASSPPLRGNYEQYF.